This T cell receptor (beta chain) was profiled in a study of beta chain features in type 1 diabetes (dated by TCRdb to between 2017 and 2018). Notes on the research overall: Mean age, gender distribution, total cell number and subset yield were not different between patients and healthy donors. Naive and central memory subsets were obtained from all 30 or so donors, but regulatory and stem cell-like memory subsets were isolated from only 8 patients and 8 healthy donors. A total of 100 million to 110 million sorted cells were examined across all samples, and a strong correlation was observed between cell number per subset and RNA yield. In the study, recently diagnosed type 1 diabetes patients and matched healthy donors were compared on the TCRB repertoires of their sorted circulating CD4+ T cell subsets. The paper's findings and limits, for the study overall: At VDJ recombination sites, type 1 diabetes patients had fewer insertions and more deleted nucleotides, which implies abnormalities in thymic rearrangement. Because cDNA rather than genomic DNA was sequenced, highly expressing activated cells could have been over-represented, although no difference in activation and CD3 levels was found between groups. Naive, central memory and regulatory TCRB repertoires appeared to be more similar among patients than among healthy donors. A moderate but significant shortening of TCRB CDR3 length was observed in type 1 diabetes patients in all four CD4+ subsets. Because small numbers of individuals were included in the HLA sub-analyses, any influence of HLA type on TCRB rearrangement was left unresolved. Shorter templates might have been favored by PCR, but patient and control samples were amplified and corrected together, so both groups would have been affected equally by any skew.

The High Capacity cDNA Reverse Transcription Kit was used to reverse transcribe all of the isolated RNA, meaning that expressed TCRB transcripts were what got sequenced. Deep immunoSEQ sequencing was performed on naive, central memory and regulatory T cell samples, with an average of roughly 3.5 million total reads per sample. Sorted cells were lysed in RLT buffer and RNA was extracted with DNase-treated RNeasy Micro or Mini kits, depending on cell number. To prevent cross-contamination, each cell subset was processed individually, whereas patient and healthy donor samples were processed jointly. The immunoSEQ multiplex PCR was used to amplify TCRB sequences from cDNA, generating 87-bp fragments that spanned the CDR3 region. The amplicons were sequenced using the Illumina HiSeq platform. As for the authors' bioinformatics: PCR bias was computationally corrected using synthetic template baselines, reads within Hamming distance 2 were collapsed, and singletons that could not be merged were discarded. Reads were aligned against IMGT to assign V, D and J genes, CDR3 length and insertions or deletions at six rearrangement sites. Within each subset, clonotype counts were normalized to sorted cell number, after which true diversity and Gini coefficients were computed with the tcR R package. The overlap coefficient, calculated on TCRB nucleotide sequences, was used to quantify repertoire sharing. Out-of-frame TCRB sequences from naive cells were analyzed to stand in for the pre-selection repertoire. TCRdb's version of the immuneACCESS table is confined to in-frame rearrangements and falls short of the full clone set. An unresolved V gene accounts for under half of the shortfall where checked; the remainder is of unknown origin. V, J and clone size reflect that table, while D and trimming were determined from the DNA. This sample comprises 350,000 or so clones, around 20% of them detected only once. The ten most abundant clones make up around 0.044% of the sample.

In regard to this clone: Its specific antigen is unknown. No per-base quality is available; no much larger clone lies one base away.

A single peripheral blood draw of around 120 mL on average was collected from each donor into heparinised tubes. Naive, central memory, regulatory and stem cell-like memory CD4+ T cells were sorted on a BD FACSAria II using a panel including CD45RO, CCR7, CD25, CD127, CD95 and CD27. All sorted populations exceeded 95% purity. PBMCs were separated immediately by Lymphoprep density gradient centrifugation and were stained directly, without being cultured. Samples were stained and sorted in pairs, with one healthy donor and one patient per experiment, so that batch effects were minimized. Sequencing used naive CD4+ T cells from blood. The cell subset or site tag for this specimen amounts to: true naive CD4+ T cells. The receptor was isolated from a young woman in good health.

The DNA sequence is as follows: TGCGCCAGCAGCTTGTCGACTAGCGGCACAGATACGCAGTATTTT. The encoded protein is CASSLSTSGTDTQYF. This sequence uses TRBV5-1 and TRBJ2-3; TRBD2 agrees with 8 junctional bases. The CDR3, from cysteine to phenylalanine, totals 15 residues. Solely the CDR3 DNA is kept, with 45 bases framed from the first base. From V the trimming removes 1 base and from J it removes 1 base, while the gene matches leave 2 bases of the junction unaccounted for. From a lookup of the germline V gene, CDR1 and CDR2 are SGHRS and YFSETQ.